Below are 13 T cell receptor beta chains sequenced from a single sample in a study of shared clonotypes between healthy human individuals. Sequenced by immunoSEQ multiplex PCR; TCRdb stores in-frame clones only, minus some. The repertoire includes around 700,000 clones, around 78% of them detected once, and under 2% sits in the top ten. The sample was memory CD4+ T cells sorted from blood. Noted subset: CD45RA-negative fraction. All receptors come from a young woman in good health.

This chain links TRBV4-1 with TRBJ1-2; maybe TRBD1 (6 bases). Trimming shortened V by 0 bases and J by 2 bases, and 13 bases separated the two germline ends. Germline CDR1 is MGHRA and CDR2 is YSYEKL. The CDR3 consists of 16 residues. The CDR3 sequence: CASSQDIGGLNYGYTF. Written as DNA, the CDR3 is TGCGCCAGCAGCCAAGATATTGGGGGCCTCAACTATGGCTACACCTTC.

The genes are TRBV9 and TRBJ2-1; the match to TRBD2 covers 7 bases. This CDR3 is built from 15 residues. J gave up 6 bases and V 3 bases, and 9 bases lay outside the gene matches. Germline lookup yields CDR1 SGDLS and CDR2 YYNGEE. The CDR3 nucleotides read TGTGCCAGCAGCGGGGGCGTAGCGGGCTTCAATGAGCAGTTCTTC. This codes for CASSGGVAGFNEQFF.

This clone was observed a handful of times. The genes are TRBV28 and TRBJ1-1; perhaps TRBD1 as D (6 bases). The germline V gene encodes CDR1 MDHEN and CDR2 SYDVKM. The CDR3 has 13 residues. Between the trimmed V and J ends, which lost 4 bases and 0 bases, there was a span of 6 bases. In DNA form, the CDR3 reads TGTGCCAGCAGTTACAGGGTGAACACTGAAGCTTTCTTT. Translated: CASSYRVNTEAFF.

This sequence joins TRBV9 and TRBJ2-6, with 8 bases that match TRBD1. The ends lost 0 bases at V and 1 base at J; junction bases unmatched: 3. The CDR3 has 17 amino acids. The V gene's germline CDR1 is SGDLS and CDR2 YYNGEE. In nucleotides, the CDR3 is TGTGCCAGCAGCGTAGATACAGGGGGGTCTGGGGCCAACGTCCTGACTTTC. Translating it yields CASSVDTGGSGANVLTF.

The rearrangement uses TRBV11-2 and TRBJ1-1; possible D gene TRBD1, 6 bases. Germline V gene data show CDR1 as SGHAT and CDR2 as FQNNGV. The CDR3 is 14 amino acids. V was trimmed by 1 base and J by 3 bases, leaving 9 bases between them. This CDR3 reads CASSLAGAHTEAFF. CDR3 sequence (DNA): TGTGCCAGCAGCTTAGCAGGGGCGCACACTGAAGCTTTCTTT.

The rearrangement uses TRBV2 and TRBJ2-6; D perhaps matches TRBD2 (5 bases). The CDR3 is 18 amino acids. V was trimmed by 4 bases and J by 4 bases, leaving 20 bases between them. The V gene's germline CDR1 is SNHLY and CDR2 FYNNEI. For the CDR3, the DNA is TGTGCCAGCAGTGGAGGGCAGCGTAGACGCGTCGGGGCCAACGTCCTGACTTTC. This encodes CASSGGQRRRVGANVLTF.

The chain employs TRBV28 and TRBJ1-2; 8 bases align to TRBD1. Germline assignment: CDR1 MDHEN and CDR2 SYDVKM. The CDR3 runs 13 residues. Unmatched junction bases numbered 4, after V lost 6 bases and J lost 4 bases. The CDR3 here is CASRTGTGYGYTF. As DNA, the CDR3 is TGTGCCAGCAGAACCGGGACAGGCTATGGCTACACCTTC.

The J gene is TRBJ2-7, the V gene TRBV5-1, with TRBD1 identical over 7 bases. This CDR3 is 14 amino acids long. From germline, CDR1 is SGHRS and CDR2 YFSETQ. Trimming took 4 bases from V and 1 from J; bases not matched to a gene: 5. The CDR3 sequence: CASSRPGGSYEQYF. CDR3 nucleotides: TGCGCCAGCAGCCGGCCAGGGGGATCCTACGAGCAGTACTTC.

This rearrangement joins TRBV5-6 to TRBJ2-1; 9 bases are shared with TRBD1. V was clipped by 4 bases and J by 5 bases; unmatched bases: 13. The CDR3 runs to 17 residues. Looked up from germline, CDR1 is SGHDT and CDR2 is YYEEEE. The CDR3 reads CASSLYRGLRDNNEQFF. The CDR3 DNA reads as TGTGCCAGCAGCCTTTACAGGGGGCTTAGGGATAACAATGAGCAGTTCTTC.

This rearrangement joins TRBV27 to TRBJ2-7; possible D gene TRBD2, 6 bases. Trimming took off 6 bases at V and 6 bases at J, with 24 bases between the two ends. CDR3 length: 16 residues. Germline V gene lookup returns CDR1 MNHEY and CDR2 SMNVEV (reference sequence). This CDR3 reads CASSLRGRDLASEQYF. CDR3 sequence (DNA): TGTGCCAGCAGCTTAAGGGGCCGGGACTTAGCCAGCGAGCAGTACTTC.

The chain recombines TRBV7-3 with TRBJ2-5; TRBD1 matches 9 bases. The CDR3 loop spans 16 amino acids. Germline V gene lookup returns CDR1 SGHTA and CDR2 FQGTGA. V was pared by 3 bases and J by 0 bases, with 5 bases of the junction left unmatched. CDR3 bases: TGTGCCAGCAGCTTGCGGGGACAGGGTGACCAAGAGACCCAGTACTTC. Translated: CASSLRGQGDQETQYF. Variable domain in full (rest from reference TRBV7-3 and TRBJ2-5): GAGVSQTPSNKVTEKGKYVELRCDPISGHTALYWYRQSLGQGPEFLIYFQGTGAADDSGLPNDRFFAVRPEGSVSTLKIQRTERGDSAVYLCASSLRGQGDQETQYFGPGTRLLVL.

The chain employs TRBV21-1 and TRBJ2-7; TRBD2 is taken as the D call from the table, unchecked against the DNA. TRBV21-1 is marked as a pseudogene. This CDR3 is built from 12 residues. Here the CDR3 reads CASYGATYEQYF. The CDR3 bases are TGTGCCAGCTACGGAGCGACCTACGAGCAGTACTTC.

The rearrangement joins TRBV18 to TRBJ2-1; 11 bases align to TRBD2. Per the germline V gene, CDR1 is KGHSH and CDR2 is LQKENI. The V segment lost 3 bases and the J segment 9 bases; nucleotides outside the gene matches: 4. The CDR3 has 14 residues. DNA of the CDR3: TGTGCCAGCTCACCTAGCGGGAGGGCCGTTGAGCAGTTCTTC. It encodes CASSPSGRAVEQFF.